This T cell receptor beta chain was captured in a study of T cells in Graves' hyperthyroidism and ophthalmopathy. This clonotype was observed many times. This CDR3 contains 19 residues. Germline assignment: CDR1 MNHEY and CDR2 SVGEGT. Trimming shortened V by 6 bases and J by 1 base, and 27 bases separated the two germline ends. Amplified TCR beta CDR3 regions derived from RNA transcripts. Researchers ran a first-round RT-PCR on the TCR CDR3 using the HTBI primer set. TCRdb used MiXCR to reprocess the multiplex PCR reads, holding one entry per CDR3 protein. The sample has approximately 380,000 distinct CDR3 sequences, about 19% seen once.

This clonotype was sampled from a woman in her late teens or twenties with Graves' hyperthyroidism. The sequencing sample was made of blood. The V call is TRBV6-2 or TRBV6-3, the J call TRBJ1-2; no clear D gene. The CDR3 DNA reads TGTGCCAGCAGGGGAACCGGGATGGCACCACATAGTAATAACTATGGCTACACCTTC. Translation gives CASRGTGMAPHSNNYGYTF.